This T cell receptor (beta chain) comes out of a study of blood T cells in healthy people across ages. Study-wide background: Capturing about one barcoded beta molecule per two T cells was achieved by template switching. Whole-study results and caveats: A strong correlation between TCR beta diversity and naive T cell percentage was seen.

With a J-beta primer mix and a sample-barcoded 5' primer, a second PCR ran 7 to 11 cycles. TCRdb reanalysed the 5' RACE reads using MiXCR and keeps one entry per CDR3 protein. The sample holds about 730,000 distinct CDR3 sequences, more than 40% seen once. The CDR3 consists of 17 residues. In regard to this clonotype: Antigen: not known.

Sequenced: blood. This receptor was obtained from a woman aged 60 to 75 in good health. The chain recombines TRBV21-1 with TRBJ1-5. TRBV21-1 has pseudogene status. The CDR3 reads CASSKGWRERSNQPQHF. The CDR3 DNA is TGTGCCAGCAGCAAAGGCTGGAGGGAGAGGAGCAATCAGCCCCAGCATTTT.